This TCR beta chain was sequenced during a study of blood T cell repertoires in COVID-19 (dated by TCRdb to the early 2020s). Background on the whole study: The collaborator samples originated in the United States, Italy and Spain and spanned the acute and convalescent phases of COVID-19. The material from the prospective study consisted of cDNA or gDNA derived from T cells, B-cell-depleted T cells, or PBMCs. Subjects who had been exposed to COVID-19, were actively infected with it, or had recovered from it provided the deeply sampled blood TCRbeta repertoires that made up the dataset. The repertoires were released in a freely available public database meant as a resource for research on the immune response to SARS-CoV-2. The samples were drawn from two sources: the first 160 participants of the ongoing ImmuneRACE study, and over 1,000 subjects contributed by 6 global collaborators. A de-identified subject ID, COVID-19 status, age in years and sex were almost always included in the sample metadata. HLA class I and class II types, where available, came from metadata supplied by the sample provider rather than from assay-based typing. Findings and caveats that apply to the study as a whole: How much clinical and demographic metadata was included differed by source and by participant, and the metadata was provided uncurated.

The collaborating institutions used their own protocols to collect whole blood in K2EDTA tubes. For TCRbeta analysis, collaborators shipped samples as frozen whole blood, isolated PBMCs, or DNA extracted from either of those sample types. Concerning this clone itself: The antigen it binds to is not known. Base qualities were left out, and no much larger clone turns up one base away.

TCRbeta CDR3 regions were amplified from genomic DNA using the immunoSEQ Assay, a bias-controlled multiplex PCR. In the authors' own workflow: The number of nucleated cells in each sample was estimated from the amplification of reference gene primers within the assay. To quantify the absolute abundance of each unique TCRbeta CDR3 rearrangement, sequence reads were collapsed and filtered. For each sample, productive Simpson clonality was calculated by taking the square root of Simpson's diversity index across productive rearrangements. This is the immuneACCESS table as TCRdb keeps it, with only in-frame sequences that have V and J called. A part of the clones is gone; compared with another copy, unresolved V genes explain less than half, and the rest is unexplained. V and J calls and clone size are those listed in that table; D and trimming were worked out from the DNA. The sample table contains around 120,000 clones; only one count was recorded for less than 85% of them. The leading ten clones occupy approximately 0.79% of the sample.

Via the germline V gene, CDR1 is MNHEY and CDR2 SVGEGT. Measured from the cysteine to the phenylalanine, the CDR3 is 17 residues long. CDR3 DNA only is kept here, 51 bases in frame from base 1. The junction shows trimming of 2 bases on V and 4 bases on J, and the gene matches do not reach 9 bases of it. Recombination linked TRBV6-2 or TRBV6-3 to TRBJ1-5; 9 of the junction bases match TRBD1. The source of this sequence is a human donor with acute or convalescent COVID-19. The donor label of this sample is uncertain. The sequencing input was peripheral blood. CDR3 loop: CASSYQQGARRNQPQHF. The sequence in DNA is TGTGCCAGCAGTTACCAACAGGGGGCCCGCCGTAATCAGCCCCAGCATTTT.